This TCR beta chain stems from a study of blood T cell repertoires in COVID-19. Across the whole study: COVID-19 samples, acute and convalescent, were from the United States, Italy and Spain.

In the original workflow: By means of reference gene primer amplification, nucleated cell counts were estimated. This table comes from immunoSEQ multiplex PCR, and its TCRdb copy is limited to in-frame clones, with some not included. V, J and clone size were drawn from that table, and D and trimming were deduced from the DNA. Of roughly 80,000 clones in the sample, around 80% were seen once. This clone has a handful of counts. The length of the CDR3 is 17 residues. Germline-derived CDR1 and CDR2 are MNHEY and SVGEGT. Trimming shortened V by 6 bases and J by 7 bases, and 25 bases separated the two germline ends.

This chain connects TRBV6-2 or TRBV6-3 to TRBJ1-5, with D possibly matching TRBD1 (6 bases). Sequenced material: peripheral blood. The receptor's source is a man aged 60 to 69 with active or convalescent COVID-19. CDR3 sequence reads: CASSHSRGQGEVQPQHF. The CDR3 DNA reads TGTGCCAGCAGCCATTCCAGGGGTCAGGGAGAAGTCCAGCCCCAGCATTTT.